The rows below give T cell receptor beta chains drawn from one sample of a study of metastatic and nonmetastatic thyroid tumors. MiXCR re-clonotyped the PCR reads for TCRdb. The sample gives roughly 5,400 clones, 25% to 30% of which show up once; roughly 10% is in the top ten. The sample was adjacent normal tissue. Source of these receptors: a female donor with papillary thyroid cancer or a benign thyroid nodule (not recorded which). Some clones in this sample may be carry-over from other donors' samples. CDR3s leave out the opening cysteine and the closing phenylalanine or tryptophan.

CDR3 protein	V gene	J gene
ASSHGTGFTGELF	TRBV3-1	TRBJ2-2
ASSRLRPGGFYGYT	TRBV10-2	TRBJ1-2
ASRKGQGVATGELF	TRBV12-3/TRBV12-4	TRBJ2-2
ASSVYPQGDYEQY	TRBV6-1	TRBJ2-7
ASSVSWPGRVTEAF	TRBV6-4	TRBJ1-1
AWSVSAGYNEQF	TRBV30	TRBJ2-1
ASSQGPGATDTQY	TRBV3-1	TRBJ2-3
ASSQSGTGSSYEQY	TRBV6-1	TRBJ2-7
ASSHPGGGHSNQPQH	TRBV7-2	TRBJ1-5
SARDRVGNYEQY	TRBV20-1	TRBJ2-7
ASSNTLDLYEQY	TRBV6-4	TRBJ2-7
TSSPQPWLGETQY	TRBV18	TRBJ2-5
ASSETNYGYT	TRBV2	TRBJ1-2
ASSDLAGTYNEQF	TRBV2	TRBJ2-1
ASSVGDHYNEQF	TRBV9	TRBJ2-1
ASSKTQGAGEQY	TRBV5-1	TRBJ2-7
ASSQGQGHPNYGYT	TRBV7-8	TRBJ1-2
ASRGTDNTEAF	TRBV19	TRBJ1-1
ASSLDRGLRGYT	TRBV27	TRBJ1-2
ASSPGRMTGELF	TRBV11-2	TRBJ2-2
SAPGLAGGPGELF	TRBV20-1	TRBJ2-2
ASSSRGGTGNQPQH	TRBV5-5	TRBJ1-5
ASSSAGQAYEQY	TRBV7-9	TRBJ2-7
ASSSRGSGRHTEAF	TRBV11-2	TRBJ1-1
ASSTQKGGLAFNEQF	TRBV19	TRBJ2-1
ASRTRVQETQY	TRBV5-1	TRBJ2-5
ASSLRLETQY	TRBV11-3	TRBJ2-5
ASSVAGTSGYNEQF	TRBV10-1	TRBJ2-1
ASSSRWVAGANVLT	TRBV28	TRBJ2-6
SARDPGESYNSPLH	TRBV20-1	TRBJ1-6
ASSHPGRGETQY	TRBV7-8	TRBJ2-5
ASSLAQDRRLF	TRBV7-6	TRBJ1-4
ASSRGTSGSNEQF	TRBV6-1	TRBJ2-1
AAQDMNYGYT	TRBV6-5	TRBJ1-2
ASTYRGGLRTDTQY	TRBV28	TRBJ2-3
SARDDPQNTEAF	TRBV20-1	TRBJ1-1
ASSSRQGASGNEQF	TRBV11-2	TRBJ2-1
ASSKNTGGSYNEQF	TRBV4-2	TRBJ2-1
SARAGINQPQH	TRBV20-1	TRBJ1-5
ASRADMNTGELF	TRBV2	TRBJ2-2
ASSLGRGLNQPQH	TRBV11-3	TRBJ1-5
ASSDRPSHNSPLH	TRBV18	TRBJ1-6
ASSYQGAYEQY	TRBV6-6	TRBJ2-7
ASSFSVGTEAF	TRBV28	TRBJ1-1
ASSQGNVGNSPLH	TRBV4-3	TRBJ1-6